This TCR beta chain was sequenced for a study of metastatic and nonmetastatic thyroid tumors. On this clone: Its antigen remains unknown.

All patients reached thyroid surgery having received no treatment beforehand. With MiXCR, TCRdb reprocessed the PCR reads. In the table there are 19,000 or so clones, about 30% of which are singletons. Study-wide results and caveats: Relative to benign nodules, malignant thyroid tumors were reportedly characterized by significantly elevated TCR beta diversity in blood and tumor.

This clonotype was obtained from a female donor with papillary thyroid cancer or a benign thyroid nodule (not recorded which). Some clones in this sample may be carry-over from other donors' samples. The sample taken for sequencing was blood.

Here the CDR3 DNA reads TGTGCCAGCAGCCAGTCCAACCAGCAGTACTTC. Translated, it gives CASSQSNQQYF. The V gene is TRBV7-2, the J gene TRBJ2-7, with D unclear. V lost 5 bases to trimming and J lost 8 bases, with 10 bases between them. Germline-derived CDR1 and CDR2 are SGHTA and FQGNSA. This CDR3 is built from 11 residues.